Presented here are 15 T cell receptor beta chains from one specimen sequenced in a study of OX40 agonist ivuxolimab in advanced cancers. Library creation used the immunoSEQ multiplex PCR assay. TCRdb limited this immuneACCESS table to in-frame rearrangements with V and J called. A share of clones is missing; checked studies link under half to unresolved V genes, and the rest is unexplained. The sample contains approximately 70,000 clones, about 83% of them found a single time. The top ten clones comprise 1.4% of the sample. The sequencing here drew on CD4+ or CD8+ T cells sorted from blood, taken in a trial of the OX40 agonist ivuxolimab. The origin of the receptors is an adult with an advanced solid tumor such as melanoma, head and neck, liver or kidney cancer.

This sequence joins TRBV30 and TRBJ2-3; 10 nucleotides align to TRBD2. The CDR3 length is 17 residues. V gave up 1 base and J gave up 0 bases; unmatched junction bases: 7. Germline CDR1 reads GTSNPN; CDR2 reads SVGIG (reference sequence). In nucleotides, the CDR3 is TGTGCCTGGAGTGCAACCCTAGCGGGAGTTAGCACAGATACGCAGTATTTT. Protein: CAWSATLAGVSTDTQYF.

V gene TRBV6-1 combines with J gene TRBJ2-3, with 12 positions matching TRBD1. Germline V gene lookup returns CDR1 MNHNS and CDR2 SASEGT. With 4 bases clipped from V and 5 bases from J, the junction kept 4 bases outside the gene matches. This CDR3 is 15 amino acids long. The CDR3, as DNA: TGTGCCAGCAGTGCGGGACAGGGGGCGGGAGATACGCAGTATTTT. Amino acid sequence: CASSAGQGAGDTQYF.

About this clone: The junction and the germline gene differ at one end; a read error may be behind it. V is TRBV13 and J is TRBJ2-5; D possibly matches TRBD1 or TRBD2 (5 bases each). The CDR3 is 12 amino acids. Germline CDR1 PRHDT, CDR2 FYEKMQ (reference sequence). CDR3 amino acids: CASSRVRGPVHF. Written as DNA, the CDR3 is TGTGCCAGCAGCCGCGTCCGGGGCCCCGTGCACTTC.

J is TRBJ1-2 and V is TRBV30; D is ambiguous. V lost 4 bases, J lost 4 bases, and 10 bases lay in between. Germline loops: CDR1 GTSNPN, CDR2 SVGIG (reference sequence). The CDR3 loop spans 12 amino acids. CDR3 nucleotide sequence: TGTGCCTGGAAGAAGGAGCCCTATGGCTACACCTTC. It is translated as CAWKKEPYGYTF.

This clone was seen more than once but under ten times. The V gene is TRBV6-1, the J gene TRBJ1-3, with D unresolved. There are 13 residues in the CDR3. V lost 3 bases and J 6 bases, leaving 9 bases between the germline ends. From germline, CDR1 is MNHNS and CDR2 SASEGT. The CDR3 sequence: CASSDGGQNTIYF. The CDR3 DNA is TGTGCCAGCAGTGATGGAGGCCAAAACACCATATATTTT.

CDR3 residues: CASLASPGPEGYEQYF. The DNA for the CDR3 is TGCGCCAGCTTAGCCTCCCCGGGGCCCGAAGGCTACGAGCAGTACTTC. The V gene is TRBV10-2, the J gene TRBJ2-7; perhaps D is TRBD1 or TRBD2 (5 bases each). CDR1 is WSHSY, CDR2 SAAADI, per germline. The CDR3 loop spans 16 amino acids. The V end was cut by 8 bases, the J end by 3 bases, with 23 bases between.

The rearrangement joins TRBV2 to TRBJ2-7; TRBD1 agrees at 7 bases. The CDR3 loop spans 12 amino acids. The V and J ends lost 7 bases and 3 bases, in that order; junction bases with no gene match: 3. Looked up from germline, CDR1 is SNHLY and CDR2 is FYNNEI. CDR3: CASKGQFYEQYF. In DNA form, the CDR3 reads TGTGCCAGCAAGGGACAGTTCTACGAGCAGTACTTC.

CDR3 DNA sequence: TGTGCCAGCAGGAGACGTGCTTCCTACGAGCAGTACTTC. It codes for CASRRRASYEQYF. The chain links TRBV6-6 to TRBJ2-7; no firm D call. With 6 bases removed from V and 1 base from J, the gap between germline ends came to 10 bases. The CDR3 has 13 amino acids. From germline, CDR1 is MNHNY and CDR2 SVGAGI (reference sequence).

The V and J genes are TRBV7-9 and TRBJ1-5; unclear D gene. Germline values: CDR1 SEHNR, CDR2 FQNEAQ (reference sequence). V was clipped by 1 base and J by 1 base, with 5 bases between them. CDR3 length equals 14 residues. As DNA, the CDR3 is TGTGCCAGCAGCTTAGAACAGAGCAATCAGCCCCAGCATTTT. Protein sequence: CASSLEQSNQPQHF. Drawing the rest from reference TRBV7-9 and TRBJ1-5, the complete variable domain is DTGVSQNPRHKITKRGQNVTFRCDPISEHNRLYWYRQTLGQGPEFLTYFQNEAQLEKSRLLSDRFSAERPKGSFSTLEIQRTEQGDSAMYLCASSLEQSNQPQHFGDGTRLSIL.

This clone has a single count. This sequence joins TRBV25-1 and TRBJ1-1, with 8 bases lining up with TRBD1. From germline, CDR1 is MGHDK and CDR2 SYGVNS. J was trimmed by 0 bases and V by 4 bases; bases with no gene match: 7. There are 16 residues in the CDR3. CDR3 residues: CASSGATGVLNTEAFF. The CDR3 DNA is TGTGCCAGCAGTGGTGCGACAGGGGTTCTGAACACTGAAGCTTTCTTT.

This clone was found once. V gene TRBV6-1 combines with J gene TRBJ2-1, with D tentatively TRBD1 (6 bases). V dropped 4 bases and J dropped 8 bases, with 18 bases sitting between them. The CDR3 consists of 15 residues. Germline V gene sequence: CDR1 MNHNS, CDR2 SASEGT. The CDR3 DNA follows: TGTGCCAGCAGTGGGGGGACATCAGGAGCAGATGAGCAGTTCTTC. Protein product: CASSGGTSGADEQFF.

V usage is TRBV21-1 and J usage is TRBJ2-7; TRBD1 reflects the table's D call only, with no check against the DNA. TRBV21-1 represents a pseudogene. This CDR3 region has 17 residues. The DNA for the CDR3 is TGTGCCAGCAGCTTGAAGAGGGGGGACAGACACTCCTACGAGCAGTACTTC. Amino acid sequence: CASSLKRGDRHSYEQYF.

This clone was seen more than once but under ten times. The chain has TRBV7-2 and TRBJ1-2; possibly TRBD1 for D (5 bases). The CDR3 sequence is 11 residues long. CDR1 SGHTA and CDR2 FQGNSA come from the germline V gene. The V and J ends lost 6 bases and 9 bases respectively, with 11 bases between them. CDR3 protein: CASRGTRRYTF. CDR3 sequence (DNA): TGTGCCAGCAGAGGGACTCGGCGCTACACCTTC.

The chain is built from TRBV28 and TRBJ1-5; 8 bases match TRBD1. The CDR3 is 13 residues long. The junction had 2 bases not matched to a gene; V was cut back by 6 bases and J by 4 bases. Germline V lookup: CDR1 MDHEN, CDR2 SYDVKM. Here the CDR3 reads CASSDRGNQPQHF. DNA of the CDR3: TGTGCCAGCAGCGACAGGGGAAATCAGCCCCAGCATTTT.

The chain has TRBV2 and TRBJ1-1; D might be TRBD1 (6 bases). The CDR3 loop spans 12 amino acids. Germline V gene data show CDR1 as SNHLY and CDR2 as FYNNEI. Trimming took off 2 bases at V and 11 bases at J, with 12 bases between the two ends. The CDR3 DNA sequence: TGTGCCAGCAGTGAAAACAGGGCTGGGGCTTTCTTT. This encodes CASSENRAGAFF.